This TCR beta chain was found in a study of cytomegalovirus exposure and HLA in healthy donors. This CDR3 is 16 amino acids long. Per germline, CDR1 SGDLS and CDR2 YYNGEE. The V segment lost 1 base and the J segment 4 bases; nucleotides outside the gene matches: 5. PCR employed 60 Vbeta and 13 Jbeta primers. Generated by immunoSEQ multiplex PCR, the TCRdb table keeps only in-frame clones and is missing some. The sample has roughly 180,000 clones, 82% seen once; the top ten hold 1.5% to 1.7%. The rearrangement links TRBV9 to TRBJ2-2; 9 positions match TRBD2. The sequencing input was PBMCs. The sequence derives from a middle-aged man in good health and CMV-seronegative. Written as DNA, the CDR3 is TGTGCCAGCAGCGTAACCAGCGGGGGGCGCACCGGGGAGCTGTTTTTT. Protein: CASSVTSGGRTGELFF.